A single sample gave rise to the 27 T cell receptor beta chains below, sequenced in a study of T cell therapy after organ transplantation. TCRdb's table, derived via immunoSEQ multiplex PCR, lists solely in-frame clones and lacks some. This sample has about 17,000 clones; 65% to 90% occur once, and the top ten carry 30% to 35%. These receptors have no known antigen. Time point noted: 20-29 weeks after completion of therapy. Here the sequenced sample was CD8+ T cells from blood, taken after autologous CMV-specific T cell therapy. The receptors here all came from a human patient who had received a solid organ transplant and had CMV disease. Among the T cells, some may be from the graft donor.

This rearrangement joins TRBV11-2 to TRBJ1-3; D gene unclear. V gave up 3 bases and J gave up 4 bases, with 13 bases separating them. Germline CDR1 reads SGHAT; CDR2 reads FQNNGV. CDR3 length equals 15 residues. CDR3 in amino acids: CASSFSMDWGNTIYF. CDR3 bases: TGTGCCAGCAGCTTTTCCATGGACTGGGGAAACACCATATATTTT.

The chain recombines TRBV4-1 with TRBJ2-1; D is unresolved. Germline loops: CDR1 MGHRA, CDR2 YSYEKL. Trimming cost V 4 bases and J 7 bases, with 5 bases left between them. This CDR3 spans 11 amino acids. The DNA for the CDR3 is TGCGCCAGCAGCCTCCAGAATGAGCAGTTCTTC. It encodes CASSLQNEQFF.

This chain connects TRBV4-3 to TRBJ2-1; D is ambiguous. Trimming stripped 0 bases from V and 13 bases from J, with 13 bases between. The CDR3 spans 13 residues. From germline, CDR1 is LGHNA and CDR2 YSLEER. CDR3 coding DNA: TGCGCCAGCAGCCAAGATGCCAGAGCACAACAGTTCTTC. Encoded protein: CASSQDARAQQFF.

The V gene is TRBV9, the J gene TRBJ1-1; no clear D gene. The CDR3 has 14 residues. The V gene's germline CDR1 is SGDLS and CDR2 YYNGEE. V lost 4 bases to trimming and J lost 1 base, with 11 bases between them. For the CDR3, the DNA is TGTGCCAGCAGCTCGGGAGACCCGAACACTGAAGCTTTCTTT. It codes for CASSSGDPNTEAFF.

V usage is TRBV2 and J usage is TRBJ2-1; weak D call: TRBD1 (6 bases). Trimming pared 6 bases from V and 0 bases from J, leaving 9 bases between. CDR1 and CDR2 (germline): SNHLY, FYNNEI. This CDR3 has 14 amino acids. The CDR3 protein is CASRTGHSYNEQFF. The CDR3 nucleotides read TGTGCCAGCAGGACAGGTCACTCCTACAATGAGCAGTTCTTC.

This clone occurred a few times. The chain joins TRBV4-2 to TRBJ1-1; TRBD1 is a possible D gene (6 bases). The CDR3 has 17 residues. CDR1 is LGHNA, CDR2 YNFKEQ, per germline. V lost 1 base and J 0 bases, leaving 15 bases between the germline ends. The CDR3 DNA follows: TGTGCCAGCAGCCAAGGTTTTGCGGGGGACATGAACACTGAAGCTTTCTTT. Protein sequence: CASSQGFAGDMNTEAFF.

CDR3 sequence: CASSSDRGEQYF. The CDR3 DNA reads as TGCGCCAGCAGCTCCGACCGCGGCGAGCAGTACTTC. The rearrangement links TRBV5-1 to TRBJ2-7; D not certain. This CDR3 comprises 12 residues. CDR1 is SGHRS, CDR2 YFSETQ, per germline. V was shortened by 3 bases and J by 6 bases, with 10 bases between the two germline ends.

The chain has TRBV6-6 and TRBJ2-7; TRBD1 matches at 7 bases. Germline lookup yields CDR1 MNHNY and CDR2 SVGAGI (reference sequence). This CDR3 region has 16 residues. The V segment lost 0 bases and the J segment 0 bases; nucleotides outside the gene matches: 5. This CDR3 is CASSYSGQEFSYEQYF. CDR3 sequence (DNA): TGTGCCAGCAGTTACTCCGGACAGGAATTCTCCTACGAGCAGTACTTC.

The rearrangement links TRBV27 to TRBJ2-3, with D perhaps assigned TRBD1 or TRBD2 (6 bases each). This CDR3 has 17 residues. Between the trimmed V and J ends, which lost 5 bases and 4 bases, there was a span of 22 bases. Germline V lookup: CDR1 MNHEY, CDR2 SMNVEV (reference sequence). The CDR3 is CASSIVLGARRADTQYF. CDR3 DNA sequence: TGTGCCAGCAGTATCGTCCTGGGGGCCAGGAGGGCAGATACGCAGTATTTT.

CDR3 protein: CASRSQGPKNIQYF. The CDR3 DNA reads as TGTGCCAGCAGGTCTCAGGGGCCCAAAAACATTCAGTACTTC. V usage is TRBV6-5 and J usage is TRBJ2-4; D may be TRBD1 (6 bases). Trimming removed 6 bases at V and 2 bases at J, with 11 bases between. The CDR3 loop spans 14 amino acids. CDR1 MNHEY and CDR2 SVGAGI come from the germline V gene.

The chain uses TRBV6-1 and TRBJ2-7, with 8 bases lining up with TRBD2. The germline V gene has CDR1 MNHNS and CDR2 SASEGT. This CDR3 has 14 amino acids. J lost 0 bases, V lost 4 bases, and 2 bases had no gene match. The CDR3 nucleotides are TGTGCCAGCAGTGGGCGGGGGGCCTCCTACGAGCAGTACTTC. Translation: CASSGRGASYEQYF.

The chain links TRBV4-3 to TRBJ1-1; 11 nucleotides agree with TRBD1. This CDR3 region has 15 residues. Unmatched junction bases numbered 4, after V lost 1 base and J lost 6 bases. CDR1 is LGHNA and CDR2 is YSLEER in the germline V gene. CDR3 in DNA: TGCGCCAGCAGCCAAGTGGGACAGGGGGGGGCTGAAGCTTTCTTT. It encodes CASSQVGQGGAEAFF.

The chain carries TRBV2 and TRBJ2-3; D may be TRBD1 or TRBD2 (7 bases each). The CDR3 spans 14 residues. V dropped 10 bases and J dropped 6 bases, with 20 bases sitting between them. From germline, CDR1 is SNHLY and CDR2 FYNNEI. CDR3 DNA sequence: TGTGCCATCAGGGGGGGGGCAGACCCCGATACGCAGTATTTT. This codes for CAIRGGADPDTQYF.

The rearrangement joins TRBV7-9 to TRBJ2-2; D is unresolved. The V end lost 4 bases, the J end lost 7 bases, and 4 bases lay between the germline ends. The CDR3 runs 11 residues. Germline V lookup: CDR1 SEHNR, CDR2 FQNEAQ (reference sequence). The CDR3 sequence is CASSSYGELFF. The CDR3 DNA reads as TGTGCCAGCAGCTCTTACGGGGAGCTGTTTTTT.

In DNA, the CDR3 is TGCGCCAGCAGCAAACCCCACGCAGATACGCAGTATTTT. Its protein product is CASSKPHADTQYF. V usage is TRBV4-1 and J usage is TRBJ2-3; D is ambiguous. Trimming shortened V by 5 bases and J by 4 bases, and 10 bases separated the two germline ends. The germline CDR1 and CDR2 sequences are MGHRA and YSYEKL. CDR3 length: 13 amino acids.

This clone was recorded once. The chain has TRBV29-1 and TRBJ1-2, with D hard to call. CDR1 and CDR2 from the germline V gene are SQVTM and ANQGSEA. The V end lost 3 bases, the J end lost 6 bases, and 17 bases lay between the germline ends. The CDR3 length is 14 residues. CDR3 sequence (DNA): TGCAGCGTTGAGTCGACACTTCCAGACAATGGCTACACCTTC. Protein sequence: CSVESTLPDNGYTF.

Comment on this clone: The germline gene is not matched at one end of the junction; a read error may be the cause. V and J are TRBV27 and TRBJ1-4; D is unresolved. The CDR3 runs to 14 residues. Per the germline V gene, CDR1 is MNHEY and CDR2 is SMNVEV (reference sequence). CDR3: CASSLSPINVKLFF. As DNA, the CDR3 is TGTGCCAGCAGTTTATCTCCTATTAATGTAAAACTGTTTTTT.

The rearrangement uses TRBV25-1 and TRBJ2-1; 10 bases align to TRBD2. The CDR3 length is 13 residues. With 6 bases clipped from V and 7 bases from J, the junction kept 3 bases outside the gene matches. The V gene's germline CDR1 is MGHDK and CDR2 SYGVNS. The CDR3 sequence: CASSLAGVNEQFF. The CDR3 DNA reads TGTGCCAGCAGCCTAGCGGGAGTAAATGAGCAGTTCTTC.

The CDR3 bases are TGTGCCAGCAGCGTTCGTCCTGGTGTGGGCAATGAGCAGTTCTTC. Its protein product is CASSVRPGVGNEQFF. The chain couples TRBV9 to TRBJ2-1; D gene unclear. CDR1 is SGDLS and CDR2 is YYNGEE in the germline V gene. V lost 2 bases and J lost 6, with 15 bases in between. The CDR3 totals 15 residues.

The chain employs TRBV7-9 and TRBJ2-7, with D perhaps matching TRBD2 (6 bases). V was cut by 1 base and J by 4 bases, with 14 bases left in between. The CDR3 is 15 amino acids. Germline-derived CDR1 and CDR2 are SEHNR and FQNEAQ (reference sequence). CDR3 sequence (DNA): TGTGCCAGCAGCTTAGGCATATGGGAGGAATACGAGCAGTACTTC. It yields the protein CASSLGIWEEYEQYF.

The chain links TRBV27 to TRBJ2-7; 10 bases match TRBD2. From germline, CDR1 is MNHEY and CDR2 SMNVEV (reference sequence). The CDR3 totals 15 residues. Trimming removed 6 bases from V and 2 bases from J; junction bases left unmatched: 7. CDR3 amino acids: CASRSGGGFTYEQYF. Written as DNA, the CDR3 is TGTGCCAGCAGGAGCGGGGGGGGTTTTACCTACGAGCAGTACTTC.

V usage is TRBV2 and J usage is TRBJ2-2, with D possibly TRBD1 on 5 matching bases. The CDR3 is made up of 18 amino acids. Germline V gives CDR1 SNHLY, CDR2 FYNNEI. Trimming left V 3 bases short and J 1 base short, with 18 bases between. CDR3 DNA: TGTGCCAGCAGTGAGGTGACTGACAGTACAATGAACACCGGGGAGCTGTTTTTT. This translates into CASSEVTDSTMNTGELFF.

This rearrangement joins TRBV27 to TRBJ2-7; TRBD2 is a possible D gene (5 bases). CDR3 size: 16 residues. The V end was cut by 6 bases, the J end by 2 bases, with 20 bases between. Germline loops: CDR1 MNHEY, CDR2 SMNVEV (reference sequence). For the CDR3, the DNA is TGTGCCAGCAGCTCAGGCGGCGGGCTTCCAGCCTACGAGCAGTACTTC. It codes for CASSSGGGLPAYEQYF.

V is TRBV6-5 and J is TRBJ2-2, with unresolved D. The V end was cut by 7 bases, the J end by 6 bases, with 18 bases between. This CDR3 comprises 15 residues. In germline, CDR1 is MNHEY, CDR2 SVGAGI. CDR3 sequence: CASTFAVSGPGELFF. The CDR3 nucleotides read TGTGCCAGCACTTTTGCGGTGTCGGGCCCCGGGGAGCTGTTTTTT.

The rearrangement links TRBV4-3 to TRBJ1-5, with a tentative D call TRBD1 (5 bases). Between the trimmed V and J ends, which lost 0 bases and 4 bases, there was a span of 10 bases. The CDR3 extends over 15 amino acids. Germline assignment: CDR1 LGHNA and CDR2 YSLEER. For the CDR3, the DNA is TGCGCCAGCAGCCAAGATTGGCGGGGGAATCAGCCCCAGCATTTT. Its translation: CASSQDWRGNQPQHF.

In this sample, this clone turned up a few times. The chain couples TRBV5-6 to TRBJ1-1; D ambiguous. This CDR3 comprises 13 residues. Germline assignment: CDR1 SGHDT and CDR2 YYEEEE. Trimming took 1 base from V and 1 from J, leaving 5 bases between them. This chain's CDR3 is CASSLTENTEAFF. The CDR3 DNA follows: TGTGCCAGCAGCTTGACCGAGAACACTGAAGCTTTCTTT.

The genes are TRBV9 and TRBJ2-1; D not certain. The CDR3 has 13 residues. Per the germline V gene, CDR1 is SGDLS and CDR2 is YYNGEE. Between the trimmed V and J ends, which lost 5 bases and 4 bases, there was a span of 10 bases. In DNA form, the CDR3 reads TGTGCCAGCAGAGGAGCCGAATACAATGAGCAGTTCTTC. It is translated as CASRGAEYNEQFF.